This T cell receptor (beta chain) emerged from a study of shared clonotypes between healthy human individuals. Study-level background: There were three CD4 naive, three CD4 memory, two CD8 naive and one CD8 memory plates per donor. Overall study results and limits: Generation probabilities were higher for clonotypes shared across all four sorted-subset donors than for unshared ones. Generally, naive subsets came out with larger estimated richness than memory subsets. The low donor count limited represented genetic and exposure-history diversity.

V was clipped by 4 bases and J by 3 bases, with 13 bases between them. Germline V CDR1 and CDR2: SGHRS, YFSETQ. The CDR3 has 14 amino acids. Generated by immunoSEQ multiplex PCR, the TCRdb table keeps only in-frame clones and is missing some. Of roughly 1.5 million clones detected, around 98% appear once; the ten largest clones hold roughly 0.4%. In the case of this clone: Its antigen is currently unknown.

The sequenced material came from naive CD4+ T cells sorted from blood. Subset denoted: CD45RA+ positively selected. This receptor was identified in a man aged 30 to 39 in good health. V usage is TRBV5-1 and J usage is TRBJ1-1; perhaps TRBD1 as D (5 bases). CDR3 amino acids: CASSPPAGDTEAFF. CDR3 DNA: TGCGCCAGCAGCCCCCCGGCGGGGGACACTGAAGCTTTCTTT.